In its sample, the clone carrying this T cell receptor (beta chain) was seen many times. These data originate in a study of T cell repertoires in cytomegalovirus infection. MiXCR was run by TCRdb on the reads, yielding one entry per CDR3 protein. The sample includes 150,000 to 200,000 distinct CDR3 sequences, approximately 19% of them seen just once. This TCR derives from a human donor in good health (CMV status not recorded). Some clones in this sample may be carry-over from other donors' samples. Sequences were obtained from PBMCs.

The CDR3 nucleotides are TGTGCCAGCAGCTTAAGAGCGCGGATCGGGGGGGAGCTGTTTTTT. Protein: CASSLRARIGGELFF. The gene calls are TRBV7-3 and TRBJ2-2; D is unresolved. The germline CDR1 and CDR2 sequences are SGHTA and FQGTGA. The CDR3 is 15 amino acids. Trimming left V 1 base short and J 8 bases short, with 14 bases between.